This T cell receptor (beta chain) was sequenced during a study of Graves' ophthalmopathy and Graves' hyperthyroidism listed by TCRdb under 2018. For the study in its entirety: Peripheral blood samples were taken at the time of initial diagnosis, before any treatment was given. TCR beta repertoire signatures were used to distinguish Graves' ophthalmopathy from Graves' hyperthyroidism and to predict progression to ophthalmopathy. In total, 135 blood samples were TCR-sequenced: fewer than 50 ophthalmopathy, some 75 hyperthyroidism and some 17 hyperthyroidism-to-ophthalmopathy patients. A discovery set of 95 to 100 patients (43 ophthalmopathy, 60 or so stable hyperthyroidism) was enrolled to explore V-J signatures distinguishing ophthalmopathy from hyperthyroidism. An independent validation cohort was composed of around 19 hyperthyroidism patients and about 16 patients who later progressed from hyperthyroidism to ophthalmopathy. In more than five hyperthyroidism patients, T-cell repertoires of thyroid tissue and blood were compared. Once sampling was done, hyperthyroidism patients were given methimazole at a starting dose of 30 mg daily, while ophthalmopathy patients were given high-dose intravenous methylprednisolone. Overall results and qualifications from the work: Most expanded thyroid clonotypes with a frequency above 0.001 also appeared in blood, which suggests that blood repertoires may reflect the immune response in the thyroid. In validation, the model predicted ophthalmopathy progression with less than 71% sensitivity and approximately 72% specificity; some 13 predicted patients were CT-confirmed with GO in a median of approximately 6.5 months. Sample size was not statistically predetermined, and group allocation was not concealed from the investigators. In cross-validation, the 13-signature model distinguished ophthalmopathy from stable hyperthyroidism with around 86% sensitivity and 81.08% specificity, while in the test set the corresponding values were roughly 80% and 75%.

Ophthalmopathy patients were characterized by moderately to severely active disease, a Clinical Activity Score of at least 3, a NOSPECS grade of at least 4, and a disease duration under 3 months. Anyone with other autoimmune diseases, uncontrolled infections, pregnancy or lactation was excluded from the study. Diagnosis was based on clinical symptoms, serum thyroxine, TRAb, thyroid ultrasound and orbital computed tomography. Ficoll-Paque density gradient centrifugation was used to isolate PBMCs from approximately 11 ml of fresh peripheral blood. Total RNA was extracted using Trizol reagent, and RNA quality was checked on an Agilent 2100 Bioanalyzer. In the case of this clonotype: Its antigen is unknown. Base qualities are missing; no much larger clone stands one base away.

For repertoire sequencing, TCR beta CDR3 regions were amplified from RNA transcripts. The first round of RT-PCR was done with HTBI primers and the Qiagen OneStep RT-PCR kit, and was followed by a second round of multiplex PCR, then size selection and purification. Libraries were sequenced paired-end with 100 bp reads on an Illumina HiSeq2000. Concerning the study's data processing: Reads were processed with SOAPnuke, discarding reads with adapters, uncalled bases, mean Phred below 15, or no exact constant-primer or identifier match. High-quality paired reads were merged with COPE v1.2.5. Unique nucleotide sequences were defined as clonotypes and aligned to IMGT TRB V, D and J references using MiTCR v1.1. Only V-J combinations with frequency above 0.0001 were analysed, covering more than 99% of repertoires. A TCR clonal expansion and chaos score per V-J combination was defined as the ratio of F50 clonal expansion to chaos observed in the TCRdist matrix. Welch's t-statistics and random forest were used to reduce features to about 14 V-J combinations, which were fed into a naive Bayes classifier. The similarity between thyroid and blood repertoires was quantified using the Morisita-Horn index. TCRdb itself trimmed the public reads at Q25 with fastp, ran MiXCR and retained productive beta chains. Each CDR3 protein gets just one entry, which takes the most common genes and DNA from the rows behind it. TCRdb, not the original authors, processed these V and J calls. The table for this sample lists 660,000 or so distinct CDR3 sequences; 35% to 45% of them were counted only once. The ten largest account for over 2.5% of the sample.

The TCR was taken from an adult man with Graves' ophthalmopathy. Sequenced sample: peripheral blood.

The DNA sequence is TGTGCCATCAGTGATTTCAGGTCCGGGCAGGCTAACTCTGGGGCCAACGTCCTGACTTTC. It translates to CAISDFRSGQANSGANVLTF. The sequence is built from TRBV10-3 and TRBJ2-6, with the D gene call left open. Trimming removed 3 bases from V and 0 bases from J, leaving 21 bases between the germline ends. CDR1 and CDR2 were assigned from the germline V gene as ENHRY and SYGVKD. There are 20 amino acids in the CDR3, from cysteine to phenylalanine inclusive. Only the CDR3 DNA stays, 60 bases, in frame from base 1.